The 22 T cell receptor beta chains presented below share a single source sample, sequenced in a study of CD8 T cells in Susac syndrome. Random-hexamer reverse transcription was applied to roughly 0.45 to 1 ug RNA. TCRdb reanalysed the immunoSEQ multiplex PCR reads using MiXCR and keeps one entry per CDR3 protein. The sample gives some 190,000 distinct CDR3 sequences, over 85% of which show up once; 0.095% to 0.12% is in the top ten. Specimen: CD4+ T cells from PBMCs. These TCRs come from a human donor in good health.

CDR3 region: CSATRGLTEAFF. The CDR3 DNA sequence: TGCAGTGCTACCAGGGGGCTGACTGAAGCTTTCTTT. The chain carries TRBV20-1 and TRBJ1-1; TRBD1 agrees at 8 bases. This CDR3 contains 12 residues. V lost 4 bases and J lost 5; bases outside the gene matches: 3. In germline, CDR1 is DFQATT, CDR2 SNEGSKA (reference sequence).

The genes are TRBV28 and TRBJ2-1; the D is unclear. With 4 bases removed from V and 7 bases from J, the gap between germline ends came to 8 bases. Germline assignment: CDR1 MDHEN and CDR2 SYDVKM. The CDR3 spans 12 residues. The CDR3 DNA sequence: TGTGCCAGCAGTTCCACGACGAATGAGCAGTTCTTC. The encoded protein is CASSSTTNEQFF.

The J gene is TRBJ2-4, the V gene TRBV19; D is unclear. CDR1 is LNHDA, CDR2 SQIVND, per germline (reference sequence). V dropped 0 bases and J dropped 9 bases, with 12 bases sitting between them. The CDR3 is made up of 14 amino acids. Here the CDR3 reads CASSIEDPIGIQYF. The DNA for the CDR3 is TGTGCCAGTAGTATAGAGGACCCGATCGGCATTCAGTACTTC.

This chain uses TRBV20-1 with TRBJ2-2; tentatively, D is TRBD1 (6 bases). The CDR3 has 13 amino acids. Trimming stripped 6 bases from V and 6 bases from J, with 14 bases between. Germline CDR1 and CDR2: DFQATT and SNEGSKA (reference sequence). CDR3 in amino acids: CSAPGRGAGELFF. The CDR3 coding sequence is TGCAGTGCCCCGGGCAGGGGCGCCGGGGAGCTGTTTTTT.

This clonotype was detected only once. The chain is built from TRBV11-2 and TRBJ1-6; D gene ambiguous. V was cut by 3 bases and J by 11 bases, with 17 bases left in between. Per germline, CDR1 SGHAT and CDR2 FQNNGV. This CDR3 has 15 residues. CDR3 sequence reads: CASSLGGYGVTPLHF. The CDR3, as DNA: TGTGCCAGCAGCTTGGGCGGGTATGGGGTGACACCCCTCCACTTT.

In its sample, this clonotype was seen once. V usage is TRBV30 and J usage is TRBJ1-1; D not certain. This CDR3 is built from 13 residues. V was shortened by 3 bases and J by 0 bases, with 8 bases between the two germline ends. The germline V gene has CDR1 GTSNPN and CDR2 SVGIG (reference sequence). The CDR3 DNA sequence: TGTGCCTGGAGGCGGATTATGAACACTGAAGCTTTCTTT. Residues: CAWRRIMNTEAFF.

In its sample, this clonotype was seen a few times. The DNA of the CDR3 is TGTGCCAGCTCACCCGACAGGGAGGGCTATGGCTACACCTTC. This gives the protein CASSPDREGYGYTF. The genes are TRBV18 and TRBJ1-2; 7 bases are shared with TRBD1. This CDR3 contains 14 residues. Germline values: CDR1 KGHSH, CDR2 LQKENI. The V and J ends lost 3 bases and 4 bases, in that order; junction bases with no gene match: 5.

The chain employs TRBV7-2 and TRBJ2-7, with TRBD2 as a possible D gene (7 bases). Germline loops: CDR1 SGHTA, CDR2 FQGNSA. V was shortened by 4 bases and J by 5 bases, with 12 bases between the two germline ends. The CDR3 totals 13 residues. The CDR3, as DNA: TGTGCCAGCAGCTCGGGGGGCGCGCACGAGCAGTACTTC. This codes for CASSSGGAHEQYF.

V and J are TRBV20-1 and TRBJ2-7; D remains ambiguous. Germline V CDR1 and CDR2: DFQATT, SNEGSKA (reference sequence). Trimming took 0 bases from V and 4 from J, leaving 4 bases between them. The CDR3 contains 11 residues. In DNA, the CDR3 is TGCAGTGCTAGAGATCCTTACGAGCAGTACGTC. This codes for CSARDPYEQYV.

This chain joins TRBV20-1 and TRBJ1-6, with TRBD1 identical over 7 bases. CDR1 is DFQATT, CDR2 SNEGSKA, per germline (reference sequence). This CDR3 region has 13 residues. The ends lost 6 bases at V and 7 bases at J; junction bases unmatched: 6. The DNA for the CDR3 is TGCAGTGCAACAAGGGGGCCCAATTCACCCCTCCACTTT. Translated, it gives CSATRGPNSPLHF.

The chain is built from TRBV20-1 and TRBJ2-3; TRBD1 matches at 9 bases. V lost 8 bases to trimming and J lost 5 bases; unmatched junction nucleotides: 14. CDR1 and CDR2 (germline): DFQATT, SNEGSKA (reference sequence). The CDR3 loop spans 15 amino acids. This CDR3 reads CSIRPGQGKEDTQYF. As DNA, the CDR3 is TGCAGTATCAGACCGGGACAGGGTAAAGAAGATACGCAGTATTTT.

The rearrangement uses TRBV7-2 and TRBJ2-3; 7 bases are a match to TRBD2. This CDR3 has 16 residues. V gave up 5 bases and J gave up 1 base; unmatched junction bases: 9. Germline CDR1 is SGHTA and CDR2 is FQGNSA. As DNA, the CDR3 is TGTGCCAGCAGCGCTGGATCTAGCGGAGGCACAGATACGCAGTATTTT. Translated, it gives CASSAGSSGGTDTQYF. The variable domain in full, completed from reference TRBV7-2 and TRBJ2-3, reads GAGVSQSPSNKVTEKGKDVELRCDPISGHTALYWYRQSLGQGLEFLIYFQGNSAPDKSGLPSDRFSAERTGGSVSTLTIQRTQQEDSAVYLCASSAGSSGGTDTQYFGPGTRLTVL.

The rearrangement links TRBV7-2 to TRBJ2-7; tentatively, D is TRBD2 (6 bases). There are 13 residues in the CDR3. Germline CDR1 reads SGHTA; CDR2 reads FQGNSA. V lost 4 bases and J 3 bases, leaving 10 bases between the germline ends. CDR3 bases: TGTGCCAGCAGCTGGGGACTCTTCTACGAGCAGTACTTC. Protein sequence: CASSWGLFYEQYF.

The rearrangement uses TRBV9 and TRBJ2-1; possibly TRBD1 or TRBD2 for D (5 bases each). The CDR3 totals 13 residues. V lost 2 bases to trimming and J lost 8 bases, with 11 bases between them. In germline, CDR1 is SGDLS, CDR2 YYNGEE. Here the CDR3 DNA reads TGTGCCAGCAGCGTGTCCAGGGACCATGAGCAGTTCTTC. This gives the protein CASSVSRDHEQFF.

The chain couples TRBV6-6 to TRBJ2-7; TRBD1 is a possible D gene (6 bases). The germline CDR1 and CDR2 sequences are MNHNY and SVGAGI (reference sequence). With 2 bases removed from V and 3 bases from J, the gap between germline ends came to 11 bases. The CDR3 covers 14 residues. This CDR3 is CASSYGQGSYEQYV. DNA of the CDR3: TGTGCCAGCAGTTACGGCCAGGGGAGCTACGAGCAGTACGTC.

The chain carries TRBV12-3 or TRBV12-4 and TRBJ2-1; perhaps TRBD2 as D (6 bases). CDR3 length: 15 residues. V lost 2 bases, J lost 7 bases, and 15 bases lay in between. In DNA, the CDR3 is TGTGCCAGCAGTTTATGGGGCGGGGCTGGAAATGAGCAGTTCTTC. Amino acids: CASSLWGGAGNEQFF.

The J gene is TRBJ2-5, the V gene TRBV20-1, with D unclear. This CDR3 has 13 residues. Germline V CDR1 and CDR2: DFQATT, SNEGSKA (reference sequence). Trimming took 6 bases from V and 3 from J, leaving 14 bases between them. DNA of the CDR3: TGCAGTGCCGCATTTGGCCGAGAAGAGACCCAGTACTTC. This encodes CSAAFGREETQYF.

This clonotype has just one count. The chain is built from TRBV3-1 and TRBJ1-6; TRBD1 is a possible D gene (6 bases). CDR1 and CDR2 from the germline V gene are LGHDT and YNNKEL (reference sequence). This CDR3 is built from 15 residues. V lost 4 bases to trimming and J lost 8 bases, with 15 bases between them. CDR3 sequence reads: CASSRTGRSDSPLHF. In DNA, the CDR3 is TGTGCCAGCAGCCGAACAGGGAGGTCGGATTCACCCCTCCACTTT. Based on the CDR3 plus reference TRBV3-1 and TRBJ1-6, the full variable domain is DTAVSQTPKYLVTQMGNDKSIKCEQNLGHDTMYWYKQDSKKFLKIMFSYNNKELIINETVPNRFSPKSPDKAHLNLHINSLELGDSAVYFCASSRTGRSDSPLHFGNGTRLTVT.

The chain is built from TRBV4-2 and TRBJ2-7, with 8 bases identical to TRBD2. Germline loops: CDR1 LGHNA, CDR2 YNFKEQ. Trimming cost V 4 bases and J 1 base; bases outside gene matches: 3. The CDR3 totals 14 residues. In DNA form, the CDR3 reads TGTGCCAGCAGCCCCGGGGGGGGGTCCTACGAGCAGTACTTC. The encoded protein is CASSPGGGSYEQYF.

This sequence joins TRBV30 and TRBJ2-5; 7 bases map to TRBD1. The CDR3 spans 12 residues. The junction had 0 bases not matched to a gene; V was cut back by 0 bases and J by 5 bases. Germline-derived CDR1 and CDR2 are GTSNPN and SVGIG (reference sequence). CDR3 bases: TGTGCCTGGAGTGTACAGGGGGAGACCCAGTACTTC. Protein product: CAWSVQGETQYF.

The gene calls are TRBV3-1 and TRBJ2-4, with D possibly TRBD1 on 6 matching bases. The V end lost 6 bases, the J end lost 14 bases, and 14 bases lay between the germline ends. CDR1 is LGHDT and CDR2 is YNNKEL in the germline V gene (reference sequence). The CDR3 loop spans 11 amino acids. CDR3 amino acids: CASRQQGPKYF. For the CDR3, the DNA is TGTGCCAGCAGGCAACAGGGCCCCAAGTACTTC.

The chain is built from TRBV5-1 and TRBJ1-1; D not resolved. This CDR3 is 13 amino acids long. Germline values: CDR1 SGHRS, CDR2 YFSETQ. V was cut by 5 bases and J by 3 bases, with 11 bases left in between. The CDR3 loop reads CASSPGVDTEAFF. The CDR3, as DNA: TGCGCCAGCAGTCCCGGGGTAGACACTGAAGCTTTCTTT.